A selection of T cell receptor beta chains follows, all from one sample in a study of T cell responses to AZD1222 COVID-19 vaccine. The method was immunoSEQ multiplex PCR; TCRdb's version includes in-frame clones alone and lacks a portion of them. The table records 100,000 to 150,000 clones, under 90% of them present only once. The sample was peripheral blood, taken on day 0 of AZD1222 vaccination. The receptors originated from an adult in good health. Both conserved end residues are part of each CDR3. The D gene is left open where the match is weak. Clone size is stated in some rows and not others, as once, few, many or a class when expanded.

J gene,D gene,V gene,clone size,CDR3 protein,CDR3 DNA
TRBJ2-3,.,TRBV12-3/TRBV12-4,.,CASSLRTLPTQYF,TGTGCCAGCAGTTTAAGGACCCTTCCTACGCAGTATTTT
TRBJ2-3,.,TRBV6-5,.,CASQGLTDTQYF,TGTGCCAGCCAGGGACTCACAGATACGCAGTATTTT
TRBJ1-1,.,TRBV11-3,.,CASSLYEGEAFF,TGTGCCAGCAGCTTATACGAGGGGGAAGCTTTCTTT
TRBJ1-5,.,TRBV6-5,.,CAGAGGSQPQHF,TGTGCCGGTGCTGGGGGGAGTCAGCCCCAGCATTTT
TRBJ1-2,.,TRBV27,.,CASSLNRVLLDGYTF,TGTGCCAGCAGTTTAAACAGAGTCCTACTGGATGGCTACACCTTC
TRBJ2-5,TRBD2,TRBV30,.,CAWSVRLAGAETQYF,TGTGCCTGGAGTGTAAGGCTAGCGGGGGCAGAGACCCAGTACTTC
TRBJ1-1,TRBD1,TRBV5-1,.,CASSLSRGRNTEAFF,TGCGCCAGCAGCTTGAGCAGGGGGCGTAACACTGAAGCTTTCTTT
TRBJ1-2,.,TRBV6-5,.,CASSRDSTGVGYTF,TGTGCCAGCAGTAGGGACTCCACCGGGGTGGGCTACACCTTC
TRBJ2-3,.,TRBV24-1,.,CATSDPRGGGSTDTQYF,TGTGCCACCAGTGACCCCAGGGGCGGGGGAAGCACAGATACGCAGTATTTT
TRBJ1-2,.,TRBV6-1,.,CASSEGTAYGYTF,TGTGCCAGCAGTGAAGGGACAGCCTATGGCTACACCTTC
TRBJ2-1,.,TRBV10-3,.,CAISERNGIKQFF,TGTGCCATCAGTGAGAGAAACGGGATTAAGCAGTTCTTC
TRBJ2-2,.,TRBV12-5,.,CATVPPKFANTGELFF,TGTGCTACCGTACCCCCAAAGTTCGCGAACACCGGGGAGCTGTTTTTT
TRBJ1-2,.,TRBV11-2,.,CASSSRSLGYTF,TGTGCCAGCAGCTCCAGGAGTTTGGGCTACACCTTC
TRBJ2-3,.,TRBV24-1,.,CATRGGGTDTQYF,TGTGCCACCCGGGGCGGCGGCACAGATACGCAGTATTTT
TRBJ2-5,.,TRBV27,.,CASSLWAEETQYF,TGTGCCAGCAGTTTATGGGCGGAAGAGACCCAGTACTTC
TRBJ1-5,TRBD1,TRBV25-1,.,CANLRGQNQPQHF,TGTGCCAATTTGAGGGGGCAGAATCAGCCCCAGCATTTT
TRBJ1-4,.,TRBV29-1,.,CSVQGPATNEKLFF,TGCAGCGTCCAGGGTCCCGCAACTAATGAAAAACTGTTTTTT
TRBJ1-2,.,TRBV28,.,CASSPSLISFASGDYGYTF,TGTGCCAGCAGTCCTAGCTTAATTAGCTTTGCGTCGGGTGACTATGGCTACACCTTC
TRBJ2-7,TRBD2,TRBV12-5,once,CASGSSGGYEQYF,TGTGCTAGTGGCTCGAGCGGGGGCTACGAGCAGTACTTC
TRBJ2-5,.,TRBV4-3,.,CASSQDLEETQYF,TGCGCCAGCAGCCAAGATCTCGAAGAGACCCAGTACTTC
TRBJ1-6,.,TRBV13,.,CASSPTRQGPPLHF,TGTGCCAGCAGCCCAACCCGCCAGGGGCCACCCCTCCACTTT
TRBJ1-1,.,TRBV6-2/TRBV6-3,.,CASSRVRGRDTEAFF,TGTGCCAGCAGCCGAGTGCGGGGGCGGGACACTGAAGCTTTCTTT
TRBJ1-6,.,TRBV6-5,.,CASSPQGFGDSPLHF,TGTGCCAGCAGCCCGCAGGGATTTGGTGATTCACCCCTCCACTTT
TRBJ1-1,TRBD1,TRBV6-5,.,CASSYGTVEAFF,TGTGCCAGCAGTTACGGGACAGTTGAAGCTTTCTTT
TRBJ1-2,.,TRBV13,.,CASSSWGGNYGYTF,TGTGCCAGCAGCTCCTGGGGGGGTAACTATGGCTACACCTTC
TRBJ1-5,.,TRBV6-5,.,CASSTVINQPQHF,TGTGCCAGCTCTACAGTAATCAATCAGCCCCAGCATTTT
TRBJ1-4,TRBD1,TRBV7-9,.,CASSPTGFREKLFF,TGTGCCAGCAGCCCGACAGGGTTTCGTGAAAAACTGTTTTTT
TRBJ1-1,TRBD1,TRBV7-2,.,CASSVNRGVNTEAFF,TGTGCCAGCAGCGTAAACAGGGGAGTCAACACTGAAGCTTTCTTT
TRBJ2-3,TRBD1,TRBV19,.,CATRDRGIDTQYF,TGTGCCACCCGGGACAGGGGCATAGATACGCAGTATTTT